This T cell receptor beta chain was obtained from a study of blood T cells in healthy people across ages (dated by TCRdb to the mid-2010s). In the study overall: In model experiments, template switching captured roughly one uniquely barcoded TCR beta cDNA molecule for every two T cells. The study analyzed two additional independent replicas of 1 million unique cDNA reads from the same blood draw for two donors, one aged 18 to 29 and one aged 80 or older. Donors of different ages were randomly distributed across sequencing lanes to avoid experimental bias. Donors were grouped into four age groups: young (average roughly 15 years), middle-aged (about 40), aged (about 59) and long-lived (roughly 80). Using deep sequencing normalized with unique cDNA molecular identifiers, the study measured how TCR beta repertoire diversity changes with age. Points the paper makes about the study in general: Since profiling was done on bulk unsorted PBMCs, naive and antigen-experienced compartments could not be conclusively compared. Observed TCR beta diversity per million T cells fell roughly linearly with age, and a significant reduction was already apparent by age approximately 40. Estimates of total diversity based on one million sequenced T cells were regarded as lower bounds and as underestimates. The percentage of naive T cells measured by flow cytometry correlated strongly with observed TCR beta diversity. Compared with the aged group, more naive CD4+ T cells, fewer expanded clones and increased TCR diversity were shown by the long-lived group, suggesting age selection. Donor CMV infection status was unknown, potentially confounding age-related changes in expanded clonotypes.

Libraries were constructed by 5' RACE. The run used an Illumina HiSeq 2500. The second PCR ran for roughly 7 to 11 cycles and used a J-beta primer mix along with a sample-barcoded 5' primer. Each TCR beta cDNA molecule received a unique molecular identifier from a template-switch 5' adaptor carrying 12 random nucleotides. At least 2.5 million CDR3-containing paired-end reads were obtained from each sample. First-strand cDNA synthesis was performed from all RNA using the Mint cDNA synthesis kit, with priming by a TRBC-specific oligonucleotide. Following uracil-DNA glycosylase treatment, a first 18-cycle PCR with universal primers M1SS and BC2_uni_R was performed on all cDNA. The authors processed their data as follows. Each sample was normalized by randomly selecting 1 million high-quality reads, each carrying a distinct molecular identifier. Reads sharing molecular identifiers were discarded rather than binned into consensus sequences. MiTCR, set to a Q25 quality threshold and the strictest error-elimination algorithm, was used for CDR3 identification, clonotype clustering and error correction. A nonparametric unseen species model with Euler transformation was used to estimate lower-bound total TCR beta diversity. TCRdb cleaned the public reads at Q25 with fastp, built clones with MiXCR and kept in-frame beta chains. Rows are unified per CDR3 protein, each entry keeping the most common DNA and genes. TCRdb's processing, not the study's, gives the V and J calls here. This sample gives under 950,000 distinct CDR3 sequences in total; approximately 22% of them show up just once. 22% of the sample is taken by the ten largest.

The roughly 42 donors, aged about 6 to 95 years, were systemically healthy Caucasian individuals from Russia. Each donor gave around 9.5 milliliters of peripheral blood, collected into EDTA-treated Vacutainer tubes. Ficoll-Paque density-gradient centrifugation was used to isolate PBMCs, with at least 7 million per sample. Trizol reagent was used to extract total RNA from the PBMCs, yielding at least 6 micrograms per sample. Naive CD45RAhigh/CD27high T cell percentages were measured by flow cytometry on a PBMC aliquot from every donor. V is pruned by 5 bases and J by 8 bases, leaving 7 bases of the junction without a gene match. Including the terminal cysteine and phenylalanine, the CDR3 comprises 13 residues. The sequence is cut down to CDR3 DNA, 39 bases in frame from base 1. Per the germline V gene (reference sequence), DFQATT is the CDR1 and SNEGSKA is the CDR2. Turning to this clonotype: No cognate antigen has been identified for it. Per-base qualities were not stored, and no clone one base away is much larger.

Sequenced: blood. This clonotype originated in a man aged 70-80 years in good health. Recombination connected TRBV20-1 to TRBJ1-3, with 9 junctional bases fitting TRBD1. The DNA sequence is as follows: TGCAGTGCTCCGGGACAGGGATGGGACACCATATATTTT. This yields the protein CSAPGQGWDTIYF.